Shown below are 31 T cell receptor beta chains from a single sample sequenced in a study of Tregs in tolerant kidney transplant recipients (dated by TCRdb to the late 2010s). Preparation of the library involved the immunoSEQ multiplex PCR assay. As stored in TCRdb, this immuneACCESS dataset retains in-frame rearrangements with V and J assigned. A fraction of the clones does not appear; measured against another copy, unresolved V genes explain less than half of the discrepancy, and the remainder lacks a known reason. The sample table lists more than 25,000 clones, 70% to 85% of them with a count of one. The ten top clones hold 2% to 2.5% of the sample. No antigen is known for these receptors. Sequencing was performed on Tregs from blood cultured with allogeneic cells. Receptor source: a human donor in good health.

This clone was counted a few times. The chain links TRBV29-1 to TRBJ2-1; 11 bases map to TRBD1. Germline CDR1 and CDR2: SQVTM and ANQGSEA. The CDR3 runs to 11 residues. Losses at the gene ends were 7 bases for V and 9 bases for J; bases not matched to a gene: 2. The DNA for the CDR3 is TGCAGCGCGGACAGGGGGCTTGAGCAGTTCTTC. Translating gives CSADRGLEQFF.

The chain employs TRBV6-6 and TRBJ2-7, with D possibly being TRBD1 or TRBD2 (5 bases each). V lost 5 bases, J lost 2 bases, and 13 bases lay in between. The CDR3 totals 14 residues. Germline assignment: CDR1 MNHNY and CDR2 SVGAGI (reference sequence). CDR3 sequence: CASSDPGTAYEQYF. CDR3 DNA: TGTGCCAGCAGTGATCCCGGGACGGCCTACGAGCAGTACTTC.

The chain joins TRBV21-1 to TRBJ1-1. TRBV21-1 is classified as a pseudogene. The CDR3 sequence is 14 residues long. CDR3: CASSSVSIRTEAFF. DNA of the CDR3: TGTGCCAGCAGCTCTGTGTCAATTCGCACTGAAGCTTTCTTT.

The CDR3 region is CASSPPGGWGGYTF. In DNA, the CDR3 is TGTGCCAGCAGCCCGCCTGGAGGGTGGGGTGGCTACACCTTC. The gene calls are TRBV11-2 and TRBJ1-2; no firm D call. This CDR3 spans 14 amino acids. V lost 5 bases and J 7 bases, leaving 17 bases between the germline ends. The germline V gene has CDR1 SGHAT and CDR2 FQNNGV.

This clone was recorded only once. The genes are TRBV6-1 and TRBJ2-1; 7 bases fit TRBD1. With 2 bases clipped from V and 3 bases from J, the junction kept 7 bases outside the gene matches. The CDR3 has 16 amino acids. Looked up from germline, CDR1 is MNHNS and CDR2 is SASEGT. The CDR3 DNA reads TGTGCCAGCAGTGAATCCCCCGGGACAGACTACAATGAGCAGTTCTTC. This gives the protein CASSESPGTDYNEQFF.

This clone is a singleton in its sample. The V call is TRBV5-6, the J call TRBJ1-1; weak D call: TRBD1 (6 bases). This CDR3 is built from 13 residues. From germline, CDR1 is SGHDT and CDR2 YYEEEE. Trimming cost V 4 bases and J 5 bases, with 12 bases left between them. The CDR3 bases are TGTGCCAGCAGCCCCGCGAGGGGGACTGAAGCTTTCTTT. It translates to CASSPARGTEAFF.

The chain carries TRBV7-3 and TRBJ1-1; D unclear. The V end was cut by 5 bases, the J end by 3 bases, with 10 bases between. The germline gives CDR1 SGHTA, CDR2 FQGTGA. The CDR3 covers 13 residues. In DNA, the CDR3 is TGTGCCAGCAGCCCCAACCGGGACACTGAAGCTTTCTTT. Translation: CASSPNRDTEAFF.

The V gene is TRBV5-1, the J gene TRBJ2-3, with 9 bases fitting TRBD2. Germline CDR1 reads SGHRS; CDR2 reads YFSETQ. The CDR3 covers 15 residues. Germline trimming cut 0 bases from V and 2 bases from J; bases unmatched to any gene: 1. CDR3 in amino acids: CASSLGTSVTDTQYF. In DNA, the CDR3 is TGCGCCAGCAGCTTGGGGACTAGCGTCACAGATACGCAGTATTTT.

V usage is TRBV10-3 and J usage is TRBJ2-1; TRBD2 is a possible D gene (7 bases). CDR1 is ENHRY, CDR2 SYGVKD, per germline. V was clipped by 1 base and J by 8 bases, with 18 bases between them. The CDR3 length is 16 residues. The CDR3 DNA reads TGTGCCATCAGTGAGTTGGGGGGGGCCCGGCGGGATGAGCAGTTCTTC. It specifies CAISELGGARRDEQFF.

The chain carries TRBV5-1 and TRBJ2-7, with a possible D match to TRBD1 (6 bases). CDR1 is SGHRS and CDR2 is YFSETQ in the germline V gene. Trimming took 5 bases from V and 2 from J, leaving 11 bases between them. The CDR3 extends over 13 amino acids. In DNA form, the CDR3 reads TGCGCCAGCAGAGGGACATCTACCTACGAGCAGTACTTC. Amino acid sequence: CASRGTSTYEQYF.

This chain connects TRBV5-1 to TRBJ2-1; D assignment may be TRBD1 or TRBD2 (5 bases each). The V and J ends lost 0 bases and 6 bases respectively, with 25 bases between them. The CDR3 runs to 19 residues. Looked up from germline, CDR1 is SGHRS and CDR2 is YFSETQ. The CDR3 sequence: CASSLAKISGAPGPNEQFF. DNA of the CDR3: TGCGCCAGCAGCTTGGCCAAGATATCCGGCGCACCGGGGCCCAATGAGCAGTTCTTC.

The chain uses TRBV7-2 and TRBJ2-7; 7 bases align to TRBD2. V lost 1 base to trimming and J lost 5 bases; unmatched junction nucleotides: 8. Germline CDR1 SGHTA, CDR2 FQGNSA. The CDR3 has 15 amino acids. The DNA for the CDR3 is TGTGCCAGCAGCTTAGATCGCGGGAGTTATAACGAGCAGTACTTC. This encodes CASSLDRGSYNEQYF.

J is TRBJ2-7 and V is TRBV19, with D unresolved. CDR3 size: 14 residues. The germline V and J ends were trimmed by 5 bases and 1 base, with 12 bases remaining between them. The V gene's germline CDR1 is LNHDA and CDR2 SQIVND (reference sequence). The CDR3 DNA is TGTGCCAGTAGTGTAACCGTCCCGTCCTACGAGCAGTACTTC. Protein sequence: CASSVTVPSYEQYF.

The chain recombines TRBV9 with TRBJ1-2; a possible D gene is TRBD1 (6 bases). The germline CDR1 and CDR2 sequences are SGDLS and YYNGEE. The CDR3 length is 15 residues. V dropped 2 bases and J dropped 7 bases, with 18 bases sitting between them. In DNA form, the CDR3 reads TGTGCCAGCAGCGTCGCCCCCGAGGGGGGTACTGGCTACACCTTC. Translation: CASSVAPEGGTGYTF.

This chain uses TRBV4-2 with TRBJ2-1; a weak D match, TRBD2 (6 bases). This CDR3 has 15 amino acids. V dropped 1 base and J dropped 6 bases, with 13 bases sitting between them. CDR1 and CDR2 (germline): LGHNA, YNFKEQ. The CDR3 reads CASSQASGTFNEQFF. The CDR3 nucleotides are TGTGCCAGCAGCCAAGCATCCGGGACTTTCAATGAGCAGTTCTTC.

The gene calls are TRBV6-6 and TRBJ1-2; no reliable D call. Germline values: CDR1 MNHNY, CDR2 SVGAGI (reference sequence). V was shortened by 0 bases and J by 5 bases, with 7 bases between the two germline ends. The CDR3 totals 13 residues. The CDR3 sequence: CASSYSQGYGYTF. DNA for the CDR3: TGTGCCAGCAGTTACTCTCAAGGGTATGGCTACACCTTC.

This clone appeared a single time. The genes are TRBV18 and TRBJ2-3, with 12 nucleotides matching TRBD2. V was clipped by 2 bases and J by 0 bases; unmatched bases: 12. The CDR3 is made up of 20 amino acids. The V gene's germline CDR1 is KGHSH and CDR2 LQKENI. The CDR3 sequence is CASSPSPGLAGRRSTDTQYF. CDR3 nucleotide sequence: TGTGCCAGCTCACCATCCCCGGGACTAGCGGGTAGGCGGAGCACAGATACGCAGTATTTT.

The chain combines TRBV7-9 with TRBJ2-3; D possibly matches TRBD1 or TRBD2 (6 bases each). The CDR3 covers 15 residues. With 2 bases removed from V and 4 bases from J, the gap between germline ends came to 13 bases. CDR1 SEHNR and CDR2 FQNEAQ come from the germline V gene (reference sequence). DNA for the CDR3: TGTGCCAGCAGCTTAAGGGGGGCGCTCGCAGATACGCAGTATTTT. Its protein is CASSLRGALADTQYF.

V and J are TRBV7-2 and TRBJ2-7, with 7 bases fitting TRBD2. This CDR3 spans 16 amino acids. Germline V gene data show CDR1 as SGHTA and CDR2 as FQGNSA. Trimming took 5 bases from V and 2 from J; bases not matched to a gene: 12. In DNA form, the CDR3 reads TGTGCCAGCAGCCCCCGGCTAGCGGTTTTTCCCTACGAGCAGTACTTC. Amino acid sequence: CASSPRLAVFPYEQYF.

The V and J genes are TRBV5-3 and TRBJ1-5, with a weak D call TRBD1 (5 bases). TRBV5-3 is labeled an ORF, and its function is uncertain. The CDR3 length is 13 residues. Trimming removed 8 bases at V and 2 bases at J, with 11 bases between. The DNA of the CDR3 is TGTGCCAGTTCGCAGGGAGGCAATCAGCCCCAGCATTTT. Translating it yields CASSQGGNQPQHF.

The chain employs TRBV19 and TRBJ2-1; 12 nucleotides line up with TRBD1. Trimming took 2 bases from V and 7 from J; bases not matched to a gene: 6. Looked up from germline, CDR1 is LNHDA and CDR2 is SQIVND (reference sequence). This CDR3 comprises 16 residues. CDR3 sequence reads: CASSIWGQGARNEQFF. CDR3 DNA: TGTGCCAGTAGTATATGGGGACAGGGGGCGCGAAATGAGCAGTTCTTC.

The V call is TRBV5-4, the J call TRBJ2-1, with no clear D. CDR3 length: 15 amino acids. V was pared by 1 base and J by 4 bases, with 12 bases between. Germline-derived CDR1 and CDR2 are SGHNT and YYREEE (reference sequence). The CDR3 region is CASSLYLGPYNEQFF. CDR3 coding DNA: TGTGCCAGCAGCTTGTACCTAGGACCTTACAATGAGCAGTTCTTC.

The chain couples TRBV28 to TRBJ2-7; D unresolved. Trimming took off 1 base at V and 3 bases at J, with 4 bases between the two ends. The V gene's germline CDR1 is MDHEN and CDR2 SYDVKM. CDR3 length: 12 residues. The CDR3 is CASSLLGYEQYF. In DNA form, the CDR3 reads TGTGCCAGCAGTTTATTGGGCTACGAGCAGTACTTC.

The gene calls are TRBV29-1 and TRBJ2-3; no definite D call. The CDR3 runs 13 residues. V was trimmed by 5 bases and J by 0 bases, leaving 9 bases between them. The germline V gene has CDR1 SQVTM and CDR2 ANQGSEA. The CDR3 sequence is CSVSRRSTDTQYF. CDR3 DNA sequence: TGCAGCGTTTCGCGTAGAAGCACAGATACGCAGTATTTT.

This rearrangement joins TRBV18 to TRBJ2-7; TRBD1 matches at 10 bases. CDR1 is KGHSH, CDR2 LQKENI, per germline. V lost 0 bases, J lost 2 bases, and 1 base stayed unmatched. The CDR3 length is 15 residues. Written as DNA, the CDR3 is TGTGCCAGCTCACCACCCGGGACAGGGGCCTACGAGCAGTACTTC. Translating gives CASSPPGTGAYEQYF.

The chain joins TRBV9 to TRBJ2-1, with 12 bases identical to TRBD2. The germline V gene has CDR1 SGDLS and CDR2 YYNGEE. This CDR3 spans 17 amino acids. V was pared by 0 bases and J by 3 bases, with 4 bases of the junction left unmatched. The CDR3 loop reads CASSVATSGSGYNEQFF. The CDR3, as DNA: TGTGCCAGCAGCGTAGCGACTAGCGGGAGTGGCTACAATGAGCAGTTCTTC.

The sample holds one count of this clone. This chain uses TRBV6-6 with TRBJ1-5, with 8 bases lining up with TRBD1. The CDR3 contains 16 residues. Germline-derived CDR1 and CDR2 are MNHNY and SVGAGI (reference sequence). Unmatched junction bases numbered 14, after V lost 6 bases and J lost 7 bases. The CDR3 coding sequence is TGTGCCAGCAGCCAATCAGGGGTAGGGACAGGCCAGCCCCAGCATTTT. This translates into CASSQSGVGTGQPQHF.

The gene calls are TRBV18 and TRBJ2-7, with D maybe TRBD1 (6 bases). The CDR3 consists of 15 residues. The germline CDR1 and CDR2 sequences are KGHSH and LQKENI. V was shortened by 5 bases and J by 4 bases, with 18 bases between the two germline ends. For the CDR3, the DNA is TGTGCCAGCTCATCCGACCAGGGGAATCCTTACGAGCAGTACTTC. Translating gives CASSSDQGNPYEQYF.

This clone was counted a single time. CDR3 bases: TGTGCCAGCAGCCTCCCCCCCCGCTCACCCCTCCACTTT. As protein: CASSLPPRSPLHF. The chain combines TRBV7-2 with TRBJ1-6; D not resolved. V lost 5 bases and J 10 bases, leaving 12 bases between the germline ends. The CDR3 covers 13 residues. Germline lookup yields CDR1 SGHTA and CDR2 FQGNSA. Based on the CDR3 plus reference TRBV7-2 and TRBJ1-6, the full variable domain is GAGVSQSPSNKVTEKGKDVELRCDPISGHTALYWYRQSLGQGLEFLIYFQGNSAPDKSGLPSDRFSAERTGGSVSTLTIQRTQQEDSAVYLCASSLPPRSPLHFGNGTRLTVT.

This clone turned up a few times. The chain joins TRBV7-2 to TRBJ2-7; D is unclear. The germline V and J ends were trimmed by 6 bases and 3 bases, with 9 bases remaining between them. The CDR3 has 12 amino acids. The germline gives CDR1 SGHTA, CDR2 FQGNSA. The CDR3 DNA reads as TGTGCCAGCAGGGGAAGATTCTACGAGCAGTACTTC. Protein product: CASRGRFYEQYF.

The chain carries TRBV18 and TRBJ2-7; TRBD1 might be the D (6 bases). Per germline, CDR1 KGHSH and CDR2 LQKENI. V was shortened by 3 bases and J by 2 bases, with 14 bases between the two germline ends. The CDR3 length is 15 residues. Written as DNA, the CDR3 is TGTGCCAGCTCACCCCGAGCTGGACAGCCCTACGAGCAGTACTTC. This gives the protein CASSPRAGQPYEQYF.